Below are 3 T cell receptor beta chains sequenced from a single sample in a study of blood T cell repertoires in COVID-19. Data came from immunoSEQ multiplex PCR; TCRdb stores just in-frame clones and leaves some out. The table shows around 430,000 clones, with about 87% occurring only once. The sequenced sample was peripheral blood. The origin of the receptors is a woman aged 45-60 years with COVID-19, enrolled during active disease.

V usage is TRBV7-9 and J usage is TRBJ1-4, with a possible D match to TRBD1 (6 bases). The V end lost 5 bases, the J end lost 13 bases, and 20 bases lay between the germline ends. This CDR3 spans 14 amino acids. Germline assignment: CDR1 SEHNR and CDR2 FQNEAQ (reference sequence). The CDR3 nucleotides are TGTGCCAGCAGCCCAGGTACAGGGATGATGGGACTGTTTTTT. Translating it yields CASSPGTGMMGLFF.

The chain joins TRBV6-5 to TRBJ2-2, with 7 bases matching TRBD2. The CDR3 contains 15 residues. V shed 6 bases and J 7 bases; nucleotides not matched to a gene: 11. Germline V CDR1 and CDR2: MNHEY, SVGAGI. CDR3 bases: TGTGCCAGCAGCCCCACTCCGGGGAGGGGCGGGGAGCTGTTTTTT. Translating it yields CASSPTPGRGGELFF.

The chain combines TRBV6-1 with TRBJ1-4; the D gene is possibly TRBD1 (6 bases). CDR1 is MNHNS and CDR2 is SASEGT in the germline V gene. Deletions cut 2 bases from V and 3 bases from J, with 13 bases between. The CDR3 covers 16 residues. Written as DNA, the CDR3 is TGTGCCAGCAGTGAATTCGACAGGTCCCCTAATGAAAAACTGTTTTTT. Translated, it gives CASSEFDRSPNEKLFF.